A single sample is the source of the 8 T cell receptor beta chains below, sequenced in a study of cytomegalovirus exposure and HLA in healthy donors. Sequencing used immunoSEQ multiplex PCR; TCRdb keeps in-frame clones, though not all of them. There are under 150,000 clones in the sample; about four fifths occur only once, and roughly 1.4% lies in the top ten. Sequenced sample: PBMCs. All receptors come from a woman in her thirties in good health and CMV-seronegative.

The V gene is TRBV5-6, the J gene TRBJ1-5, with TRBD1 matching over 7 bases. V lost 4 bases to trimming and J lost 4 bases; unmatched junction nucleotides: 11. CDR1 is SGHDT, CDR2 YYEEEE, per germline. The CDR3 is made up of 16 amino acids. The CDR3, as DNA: TGTGCCAGCAGCCCTTCGGACAGGTGGGGGAATCAGCCCCAGCATTTT. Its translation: CASSPSDRWGNQPQHF. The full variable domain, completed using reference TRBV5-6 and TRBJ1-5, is DAGVTQSPTHLIKTRGQQVTLRCSPKSGHDTVSWYQQALGQGPQFIFQYYEEEERQRGNFPDRFSGHQFPNYSSELNVNALLLGDSALYLCASSPSDRWGNQPQHFGDGTRLSIL.

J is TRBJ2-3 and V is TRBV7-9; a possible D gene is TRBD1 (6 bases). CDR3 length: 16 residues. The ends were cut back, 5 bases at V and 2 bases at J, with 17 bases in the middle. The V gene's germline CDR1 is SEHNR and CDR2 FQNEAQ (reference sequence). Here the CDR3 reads CASSPGQKTNTDTQYF. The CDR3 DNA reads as TGTGCCAGCAGCCCTGGACAGAAAACCAACACAGATACGCAGTATTTT.

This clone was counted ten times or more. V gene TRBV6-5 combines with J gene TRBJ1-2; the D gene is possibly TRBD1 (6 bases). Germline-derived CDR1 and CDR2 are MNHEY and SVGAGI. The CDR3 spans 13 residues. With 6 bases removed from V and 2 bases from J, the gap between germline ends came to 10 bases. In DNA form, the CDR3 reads TGTGCCAGCAGATCTACAGGGAACTATGGCTACACCTTC. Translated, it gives CASRSTGNYGYTF.

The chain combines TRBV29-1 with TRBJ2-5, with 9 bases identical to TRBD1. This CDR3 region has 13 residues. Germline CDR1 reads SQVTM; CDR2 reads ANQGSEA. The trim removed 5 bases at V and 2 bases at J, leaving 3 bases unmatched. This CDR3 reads CSVLDRGQETQYF. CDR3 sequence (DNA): TGCAGCGTTTTAGACAGGGGGCAAGAGACCCAGTACTTC.

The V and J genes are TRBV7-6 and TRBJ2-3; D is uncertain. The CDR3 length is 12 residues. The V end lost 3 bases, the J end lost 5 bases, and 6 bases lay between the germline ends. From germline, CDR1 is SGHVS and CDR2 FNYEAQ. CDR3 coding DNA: TGTGCCAGCAGCTTCTCGGGAGATACGCAGTATTTT. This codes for CASSFSGDTQYF.

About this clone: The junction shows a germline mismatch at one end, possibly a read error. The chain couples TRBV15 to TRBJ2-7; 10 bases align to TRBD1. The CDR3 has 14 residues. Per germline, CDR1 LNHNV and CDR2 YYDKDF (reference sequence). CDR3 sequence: CATTRDRGSYKQYF. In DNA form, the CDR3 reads TGTGCCACCACCAGGGACAGGGGTTCCTACAAGCAGTACTTC. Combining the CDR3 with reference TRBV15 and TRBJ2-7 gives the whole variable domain DAMVIQNPRYQVTQFGKPVTLSCSQTLNHNVMYWYQQKSSQAPKLLFHYYDKDFNNEADTPDNFQSRRPNTSFCFLDIRSPGLGDTAMYLCATTRDRGSYKQYFGPGTRLTVT.

The CDR3 DNA is TGTGCCAGCAGTGACAAGAAGAGGTCGCGCCCCTCCTACGAGCAGTACTTC. The encoded protein is CASSDKKRSRPSYEQYF. The chain links TRBV6-4 to TRBJ2-7; D is undetermined. The CDR3 length is 17 residues. V was trimmed by 2 bases and J by 0 bases, leaving 17 bases between them. In germline, CDR1 is MRHNA, CDR2 SNTAGT.

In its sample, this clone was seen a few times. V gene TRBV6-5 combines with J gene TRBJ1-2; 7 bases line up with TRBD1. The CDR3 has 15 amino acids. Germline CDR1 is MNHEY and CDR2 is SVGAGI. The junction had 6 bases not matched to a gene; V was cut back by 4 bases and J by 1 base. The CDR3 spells CASSSPRQGNYGYTF. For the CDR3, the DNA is TGTGCCAGCAGTTCTCCTCGACAGGGTAACTATGGCTACACCTTC.